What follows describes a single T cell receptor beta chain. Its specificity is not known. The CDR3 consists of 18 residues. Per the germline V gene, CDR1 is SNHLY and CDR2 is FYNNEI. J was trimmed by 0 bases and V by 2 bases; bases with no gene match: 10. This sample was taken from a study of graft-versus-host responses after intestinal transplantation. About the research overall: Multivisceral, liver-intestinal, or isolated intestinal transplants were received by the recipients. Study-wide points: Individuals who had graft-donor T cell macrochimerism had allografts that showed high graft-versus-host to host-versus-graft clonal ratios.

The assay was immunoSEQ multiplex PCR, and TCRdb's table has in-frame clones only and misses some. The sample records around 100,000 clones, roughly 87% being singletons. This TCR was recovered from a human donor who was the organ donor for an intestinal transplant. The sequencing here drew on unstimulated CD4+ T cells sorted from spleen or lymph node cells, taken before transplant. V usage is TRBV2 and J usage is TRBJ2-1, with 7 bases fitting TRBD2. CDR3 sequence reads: CASSERGAGLRSYNEQFF. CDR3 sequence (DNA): TGTGCCAGCAGTGAAAGGGGAGCGGGACTCCGCTCCTACAATGAGCAGTTCTTC.